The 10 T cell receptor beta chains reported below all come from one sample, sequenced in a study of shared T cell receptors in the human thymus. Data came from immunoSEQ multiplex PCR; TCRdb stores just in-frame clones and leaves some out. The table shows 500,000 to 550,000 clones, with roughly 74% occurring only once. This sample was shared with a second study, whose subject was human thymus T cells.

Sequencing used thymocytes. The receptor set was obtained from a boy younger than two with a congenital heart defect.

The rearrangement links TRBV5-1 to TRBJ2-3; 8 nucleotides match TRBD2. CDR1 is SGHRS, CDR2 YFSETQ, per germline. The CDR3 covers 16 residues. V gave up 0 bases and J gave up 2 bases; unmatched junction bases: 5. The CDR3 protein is CASSLVSGSVTDTQYF. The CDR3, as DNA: TGCGCCAGCAGCTTGGTGAGCGGGAGTGTCACAGATACGCAGTATTTT.

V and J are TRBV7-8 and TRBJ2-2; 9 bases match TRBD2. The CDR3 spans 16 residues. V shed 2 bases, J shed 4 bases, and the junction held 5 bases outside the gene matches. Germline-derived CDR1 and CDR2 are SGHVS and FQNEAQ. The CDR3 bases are TGTGCCAGCAGCTTATGGCTAGCGGGAATCACCGGGGAGCTGTTTTTT. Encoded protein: CASSLWLAGITGELFF.

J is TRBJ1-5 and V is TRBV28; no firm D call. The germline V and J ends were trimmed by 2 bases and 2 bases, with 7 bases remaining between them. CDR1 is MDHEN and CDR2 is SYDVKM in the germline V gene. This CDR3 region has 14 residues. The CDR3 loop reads CASSLRGRNQPQHF. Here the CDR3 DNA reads TGTGCCAGCAGTTTACGAGGGCGCAATCAGCCCCAGCATTTT.

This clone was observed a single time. The CDR3 protein is CASSNTRQGPNTEAFF. In DNA form, the CDR3 reads TGTGCCAGCAGCAACACCCGACAGGGGCCGAACACTGAAGCTTTCTTT. This chain joins TRBV9 and TRBJ1-1, with TRBD1 matching 8 bases. The CDR3 contains 16 residues. The V and J ends lost 4 bases and 1 base, in that order; junction bases with no gene match: 9. CDR1 is SGDLS, CDR2 YYNGEE, per germline.

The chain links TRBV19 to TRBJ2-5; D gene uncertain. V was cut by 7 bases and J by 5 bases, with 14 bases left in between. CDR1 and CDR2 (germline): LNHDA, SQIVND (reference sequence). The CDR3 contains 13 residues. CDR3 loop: CASTVYHGETQYF. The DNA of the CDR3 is TGTGCCAGTACGGTATACCACGGGGAGACCCAGTACTTC. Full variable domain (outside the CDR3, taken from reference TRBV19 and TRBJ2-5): DGGITQSPKYLFRKEGQNVTLSCEQNLNHDAMYWYRQDPGQGLRLIYYSQIVNDFQKGDIAEGYSVSREKKESFPLTVTSAQKNPTAFYLCASTVYHGETQYFGPGTRLLVL.

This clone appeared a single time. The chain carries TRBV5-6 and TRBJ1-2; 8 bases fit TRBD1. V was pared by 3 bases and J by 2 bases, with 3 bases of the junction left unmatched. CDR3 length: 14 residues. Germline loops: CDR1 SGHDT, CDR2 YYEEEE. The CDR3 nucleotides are TGTGCCAGCAGCTGGGGACAGGTCAACTATGGCTACACCTTC. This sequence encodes CASSWGQVNYGYTF. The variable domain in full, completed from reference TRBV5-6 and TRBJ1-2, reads DAGVTQSPTHLIKTRGQQVTLRCSPKSGHDTVSWYQQALGQGPQFIFQYYEEEERQRGNFPDRFSGHQFPNYSSELNVNALLLGDSALYLCASSWGQVNYGYTFGSGTRLTVV.

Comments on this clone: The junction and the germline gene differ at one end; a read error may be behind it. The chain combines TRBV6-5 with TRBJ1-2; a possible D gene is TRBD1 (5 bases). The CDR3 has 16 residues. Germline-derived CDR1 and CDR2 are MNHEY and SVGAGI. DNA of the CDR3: TGTGCCAGCAGCTACTCGACGGGTCGGGGGAACTATGGCTACACCTTC. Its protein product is CASSYSTGRGNYGYTF.

Here the CDR3 reads CATAGGAYNEQFF. In nucleotides, the CDR3 is TGTGCCACCGCGGGAGGAGCCTACAATGAGCAGTTCTTC. The J gene is TRBJ2-1, the V gene TRBV15; 8 bases map to TRBD2. CDR3 length: 13 amino acids. Germline loops: CDR1 LNHNV, CDR2 YYDKDF (reference sequence). Trimming cost V 8 bases and J 2 bases; bases outside gene matches: 2.

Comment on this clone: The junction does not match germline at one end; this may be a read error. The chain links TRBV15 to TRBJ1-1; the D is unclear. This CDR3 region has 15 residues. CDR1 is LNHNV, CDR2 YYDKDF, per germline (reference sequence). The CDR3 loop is CAASRPQTVDTEAFF. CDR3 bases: TGTGCCGCCAGCAGACCACAGACGGTGGACACTGAAGCTTTCTTT.

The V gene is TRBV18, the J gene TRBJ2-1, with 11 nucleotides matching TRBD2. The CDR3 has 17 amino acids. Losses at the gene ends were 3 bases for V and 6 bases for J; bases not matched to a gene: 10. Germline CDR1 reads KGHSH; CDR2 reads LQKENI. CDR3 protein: CASSPRATSGRPNEQFF. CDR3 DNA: TGTGCCAGCTCACCGCGGGCTACTAGCGGGAGACCCAATGAGCAGTTCTTC.